This T cell receptor beta chain is from a study of shared clonotypes between healthy human individuals. The CDR3 length is 15 residues. Germline loops: CDR1 MNHNS, CDR2 SASEGT. The V and J ends lost 6 bases and 7 bases respectively, with 21 bases between them. The repertoire was sequenced with immunoSEQ multiplex PCR; TCRdb's copy has only in-frame clones and lacks some. The profile shows 2.3 million or so clones, 85% to 95% of them singletons. Sequencing was performed on naive CD4+ T cells from PBMCs. Sample subset: CD45RA+ positively selected. The TCR was taken from a man in his late teens or twenties in good health. Some clones in this sample may be carry-over from other donors' samples. The chain carries TRBV6-1 and TRBJ1-1; the D gene is possibly TRBD1 (6 bases). Here the CDR3 DNA reads TGTGCCAGCAGGACCGGGACATTCCTCCCCGGTGAAGCTTTCTTT. Its protein is CASRTGTFLPGEAFF.